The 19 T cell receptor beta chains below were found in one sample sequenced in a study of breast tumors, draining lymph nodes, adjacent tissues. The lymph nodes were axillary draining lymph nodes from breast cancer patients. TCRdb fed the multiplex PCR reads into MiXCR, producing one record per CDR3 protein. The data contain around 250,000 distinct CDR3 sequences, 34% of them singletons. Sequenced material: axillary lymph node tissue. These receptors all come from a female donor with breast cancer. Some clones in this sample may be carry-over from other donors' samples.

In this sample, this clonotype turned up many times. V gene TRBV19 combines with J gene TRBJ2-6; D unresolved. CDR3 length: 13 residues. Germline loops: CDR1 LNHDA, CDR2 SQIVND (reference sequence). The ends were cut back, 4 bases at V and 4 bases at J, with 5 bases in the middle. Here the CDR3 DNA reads TGTGCCAGTAGTACCGGGGGGGCCAACGTCCTGACTTTC. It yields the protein CASSTGGANVLTF.

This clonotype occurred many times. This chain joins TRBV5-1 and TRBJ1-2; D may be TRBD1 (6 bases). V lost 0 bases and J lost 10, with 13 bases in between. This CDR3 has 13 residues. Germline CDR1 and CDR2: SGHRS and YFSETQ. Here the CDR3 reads CASSLEARGDYTF. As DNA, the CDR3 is TGCGCCAGCAGCTTGGAGGCCAGGGGCGACTACACCTTC.

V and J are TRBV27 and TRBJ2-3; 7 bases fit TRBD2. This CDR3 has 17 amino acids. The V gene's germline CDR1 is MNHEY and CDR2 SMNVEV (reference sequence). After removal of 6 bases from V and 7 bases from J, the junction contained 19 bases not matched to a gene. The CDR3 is CASSRTGGRPHANTQYF. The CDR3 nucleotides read TGTGCCAGCAGCCGGACGGGAGGCCGGCCACACGCGAATACGCAGTATTTT.

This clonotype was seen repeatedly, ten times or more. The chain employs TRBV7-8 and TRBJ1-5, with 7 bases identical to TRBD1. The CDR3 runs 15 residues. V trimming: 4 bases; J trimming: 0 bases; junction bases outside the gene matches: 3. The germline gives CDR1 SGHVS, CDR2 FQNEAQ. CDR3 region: CASSSRGYSNQPQHF. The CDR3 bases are TGTGCCAGCAGCTCCAGGGGGTATAGCAATCAGCCCCAGCATTTT.

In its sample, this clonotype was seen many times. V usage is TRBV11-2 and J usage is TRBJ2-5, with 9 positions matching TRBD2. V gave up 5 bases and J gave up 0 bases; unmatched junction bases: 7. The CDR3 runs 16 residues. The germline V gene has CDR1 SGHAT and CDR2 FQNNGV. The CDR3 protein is CASSQGTSPYQETQYF. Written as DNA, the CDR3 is TGTGCCAGCAGCCAAGGGACTAGCCCGTACCAAGAGACCCAGTACTTC.

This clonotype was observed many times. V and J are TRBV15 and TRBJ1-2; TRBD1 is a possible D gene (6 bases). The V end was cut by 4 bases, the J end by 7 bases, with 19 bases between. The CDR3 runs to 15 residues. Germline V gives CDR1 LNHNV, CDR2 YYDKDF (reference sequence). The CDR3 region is CATSIVDGGAGGYTF. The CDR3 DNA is TGTGCCACCAGCATCGTTGACGGGGGGGCAGGTGGCTACACCTTC.

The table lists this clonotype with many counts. This CDR3 reads CASSQGQGYDGYTF. Here the CDR3 DNA reads TGTGCCAGCAGCCAAGGGCAGGGGTATGATGGCTACACCTTC. This chain joins TRBV3-1 and TRBJ1-2; TRBD1 is a possible D gene (6 bases). From germline, CDR1 is LGHDT and CDR2 YNNKEL (reference sequence). Trimming removed 1 base from V and 6 bases from J, with 12 bases in between. The CDR3 totals 14 residues.

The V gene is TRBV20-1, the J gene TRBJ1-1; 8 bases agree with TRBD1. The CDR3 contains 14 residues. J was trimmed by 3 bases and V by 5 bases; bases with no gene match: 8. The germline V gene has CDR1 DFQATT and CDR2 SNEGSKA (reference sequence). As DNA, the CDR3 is TGCAGTGCTGGTCGGACAGGGCGCGACACTGAAGCTTTCTTT. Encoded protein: CSAGRTGRDTEAFF.

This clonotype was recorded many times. The CDR3 nucleotides read TGTGCCAGCAGCCAAAAGGACAGGGTCCCAGAGACCCAGTACTTC. This sequence encodes CASSQKDRVPETQYF. The rearrangement links TRBV3-1 to TRBJ2-5; 8 positions match TRBD1. With 2 bases clipped from V and 4 bases from J, the junction kept 6 bases outside the gene matches. Per the germline V gene, CDR1 is LGHDT and CDR2 is YNNKEL (reference sequence). The CDR3 runs 15 residues.

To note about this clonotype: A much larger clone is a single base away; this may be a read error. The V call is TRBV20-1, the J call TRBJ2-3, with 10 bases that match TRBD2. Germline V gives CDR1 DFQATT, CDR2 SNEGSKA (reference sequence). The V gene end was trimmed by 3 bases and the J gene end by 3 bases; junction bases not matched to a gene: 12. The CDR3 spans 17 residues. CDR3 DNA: TGCAGTGCTAGTCCCCTTAGCGGGGGGCCGTTTACAGATACGCAGTATTTT. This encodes CSASPLSGGPFTDTQYF.

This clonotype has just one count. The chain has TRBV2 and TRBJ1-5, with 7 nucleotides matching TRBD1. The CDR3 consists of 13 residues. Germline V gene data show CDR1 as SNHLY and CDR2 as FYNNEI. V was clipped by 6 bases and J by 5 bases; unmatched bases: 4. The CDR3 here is CASSLGQYQPQHF. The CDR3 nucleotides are TGTGCCAGCAGCCTGGGACAGTATCAGCCCCAGCATTTT.

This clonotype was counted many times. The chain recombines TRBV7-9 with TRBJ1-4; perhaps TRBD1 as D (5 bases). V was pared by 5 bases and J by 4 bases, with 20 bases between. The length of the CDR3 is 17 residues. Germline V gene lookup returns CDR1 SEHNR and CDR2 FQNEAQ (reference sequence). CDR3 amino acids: CASSPPMGQADNEKLFF. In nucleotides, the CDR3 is TGTGCCAGCAGCCCACCCATGGGGCAGGCCGATAATGAAAAACTGTTTTTT. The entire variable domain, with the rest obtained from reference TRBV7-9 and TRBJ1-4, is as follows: DTGVSQNPRHKITKRGQNVTFRCDPISEHNRLYWYRQTLGQGPEFLTYFQNEAQLEKSRLLSDRFSAERPKGSFSTLEIQRTEQGDSAMYLCASSPPMGQADNEKLFFGSGTQLSVL.

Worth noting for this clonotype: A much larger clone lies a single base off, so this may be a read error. The CDR3 sequence is CAIGRDRNTEAFF. As DNA, the CDR3 is TGTGCCATCGGAAGGGACAGGAACACTGAAGCTTTCTTT. This rearrangement joins TRBV10-3 to TRBJ1-1; 7 bases align to TRBD1. The V gene's germline CDR1 is ENHRY and CDR2 SYGVKD. Trimming at V came to 8 bases and at J to 1 base, leaving 4 bases not matched to a gene. This CDR3 is 13 amino acids long.

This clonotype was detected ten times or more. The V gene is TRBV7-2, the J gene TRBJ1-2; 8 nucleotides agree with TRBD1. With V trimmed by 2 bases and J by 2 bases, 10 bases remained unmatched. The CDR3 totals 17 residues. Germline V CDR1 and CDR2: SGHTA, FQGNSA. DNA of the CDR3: TGTGCCAGCAGCTTAAATCTGGACAGGGCCCGAAACTATGGCTACACCTTC. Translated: CASSLNLDRARNYGYTF.

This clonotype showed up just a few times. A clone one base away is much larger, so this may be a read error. CDR3 residues: CSAYRGLRDTEQFF. CDR3 DNA sequence: TGCAGTGCTTATCGAGGCCTCCGGGACACTGAGCAGTTCTTC. This sequence joins TRBV20-1 and TRBJ2-1; D is perhaps TRBD1 (6 bases). Germline values: CDR1 DFQATT, CDR2 SNEGSKA (reference sequence). This CDR3 is built from 14 residues. V was trimmed by 5 bases and J by 9 bases, leaving 20 bases between them.

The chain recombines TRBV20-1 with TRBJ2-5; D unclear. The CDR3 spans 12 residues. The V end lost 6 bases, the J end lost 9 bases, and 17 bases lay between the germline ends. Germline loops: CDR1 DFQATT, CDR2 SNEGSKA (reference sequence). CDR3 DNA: TGCAGTGCCGTAGGTGGCAATCAGCCCCAGTACTTC. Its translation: CSAVGGNQPQYF.

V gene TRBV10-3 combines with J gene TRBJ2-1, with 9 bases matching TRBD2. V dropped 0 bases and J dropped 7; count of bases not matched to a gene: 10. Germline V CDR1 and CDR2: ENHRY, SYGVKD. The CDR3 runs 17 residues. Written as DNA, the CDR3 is TGTGCCATCAGTGAGTCACGACTAGCGGCTACGAGGAATGAGCAGTTCTTC. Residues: CAISESRLAATRNEQFF.

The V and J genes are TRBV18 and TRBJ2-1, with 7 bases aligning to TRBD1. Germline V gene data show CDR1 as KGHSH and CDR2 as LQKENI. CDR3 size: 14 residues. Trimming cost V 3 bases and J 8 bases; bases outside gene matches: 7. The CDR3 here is CASSPTGFRDEQFF. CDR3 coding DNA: TGTGCCAGCTCACCGACAGGGTTTCGGGATGAGCAGTTCTTC. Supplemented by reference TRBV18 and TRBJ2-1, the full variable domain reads NAGVMQNPRHLVRRRGQEARLRCSPMKGHSHVYWYRQLPEEGLKFMVYLQKENIIDESGMPKERFSAEFPKEGPSILRIQQVVRGDSAAYFCASSPTGFRDEQFFGPGTRLTVL.

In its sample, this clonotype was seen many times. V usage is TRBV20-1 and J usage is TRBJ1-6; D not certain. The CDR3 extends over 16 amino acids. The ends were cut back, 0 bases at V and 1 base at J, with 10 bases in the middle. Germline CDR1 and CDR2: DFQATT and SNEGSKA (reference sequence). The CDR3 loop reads CSARDGARSYNSPLHF. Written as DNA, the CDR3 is TGCAGTGCTAGAGACGGAGCACGGTCCTATAATTCACCCCTCCACTTT.